Listed below are T cell receptor beta chains from one sample, sequenced in a study of CD8 T cells in Susac syndrome. TCRdb called the immunoSEQ multiplex PCR reads again in MiXCR, with one record for every CDR3 protein. This repertoire shows about 130,000 distinct CDR3 sequences, roughly 96% found once; its top ten account for roughly 0.11%. Material for sequencing was CD4+ T cells from PBMCs. The receptors were sampled from a human donor in good health. CDR3s include the opening cysteine and the closing phenylalanine or tryptophan. A D gene is named only where the DNA matches it firmly. Size is omitted from some rows. Given values are once, few, many or a class for expanded clones.

CDR3 DNA,CDR3 protein,D gene,clone size,J gene,V gene
TGTGCCAGCAGTTTAACTAGCGGGTACAATGAGCAGTTCTTC,CASSLTSGYNEQFF,TRBD2,-,TRBJ2-1,TRBV28
TGTGCCACCAGTGAGCTCCAAAGTGCAGGGGGCTACAATGAGCAGTTCTTC,CATSELQSAGGYNEQFF,TRBD1,-,TRBJ2-1,TRBV24-1
TGCGCCAGCAGCTTATTTCTGGGGACAGGGAACACTGAAGCTTTCTTT,CASSLFLGTGNTEAFF,TRBD1,-,TRBJ1-1,TRBV5-1
TGTGCCAGCAGCTCGGGACTAGCGGGCCCTCTAAGCACAGATACGCAGTATTTT,CASSSGLAGPLSTDTQYF,TRBD2,once,TRBJ2-3,TRBV7-9
TGCAGTGCTAGAGGGTGGAAGGGGGTGATCGTTCAGCCCCAGCATTTT,CSARGWKGVIVQPQHF,-,-,TRBJ1-5,TRBV20-1
TGTGCCACCAGCAGAGATCTTAGGCTAGCGATCGTGGAGACCCAGTACTTC,CATSRDLRLAIVETQYF,-,-,TRBJ2-5,TRBV15
TGCAGCGTTGAAGAGGGACAGGGGTTTCGCGAGCAGTACTTC,CSVEEGQGFREQYF,TRBD1,-,TRBJ2-7,TRBV29-1
TGCAGTGCCGCCCCTTGGGCCTTTTCATCCGGGGAGCTGTTTTTT,CSAAPWAFSSGELFF,-,once,TRBJ2-2,TRBV20-1
TGTGCCAGCAGTTTAGCCAATGAGGATACGCAGTATTTT,CASSLANEDTQYF,-,-,TRBJ2-3,TRBV12-3/TRBV12-4
TGCGCCAGCAGCCAAGGGGACAGGTTGGCTACGCAGTATTTT,CASSQGDRLATQYF,TRBD1,-,TRBJ2-3,TRBV4-1
TGTGCCAGCACCTCCGGACCCAGCTCTGGAAACACCATATATTTT,CASTSGPSSGNTIYF,-,once,TRBJ1-3,TRBV28
TGTGCCAGCAGCTCAGACACGGGCTCCTACGAGCAGTACTTC,CASSSDTGSYEQYF,-,-,TRBJ2-7,TRBV7-9
TGCAGCGTTTATGGGAGCAAGTCCTACAATGAGCAGTTCTTC,CSVYGSKSYNEQFF,-,-,TRBJ2-1,TRBV29-1
TGTGCCACCCGGCCAGACTCCTATAATTCACCCCTCCACTTT,CATRPDSYNSPLHF,-,-,TRBJ1-6,TRBV27
TGTGCCAGCTCACCAGGGCCGAACACCGGGGAGCTGTTTTTT,CASSPGPNTGELFF,-,-,TRBJ2-2,TRBV18
TGCAGTGCTAGAAGGGCAGATTATAACTATGGCTACACCTTC,CSARRADYNYGYTF,-,-,TRBJ1-2,TRBV20-1